This T cell receptor (beta chain) was identified during a study of CXCR3-negative and CXCR3-positive naive CD8 T cells. Whole-study findings and limits: Compared with CXCR3-negative naive cells, CXCR3-positive naive cells showed more hydrophobic TRB CDR3s.

Comment on this clonotype: Its specificity is not known.

Researchers prepared the TRB cDNA libraries using 5' RACE with UMI labels. TCRdb re-called the 5' RACE reads, yielding one record per CDR3 amino acid sequence without DNA. The data show around 60,000 distinct CDR3 sequences, and the top ten clones hold roughly 0.5%. Source material: naive CXCR3+ CD8+ T cells from blood. The subset here: CD45RO-CCR7+CD27+CD95- naive CD8+ T cells expressing CXCR3 (TNR3+). The TCR sequence derives from a human donor in good health. Some clones in this sample may be carry-over from other donors' samples.

CDR3 amino acids: CSARDTYEQYF. This chain uses TRBV20-1 with TRBJ2-7. Germline V gene sequence: CDR1 DFQATT, CDR2 SNEGSKA (reference sequence). This CDR3 has 11 amino acids.